This is a list of T cell receptor beta chains from one sample in a study of blood T cell repertoires in COVID-19. Using immunoSEQ multiplex PCR, the repertoire was profiled, and TCRdb retains in-frame clones only, with some absent. The table records fewer than 200,000 clones, 80% to 95% of them present only once. Sequencing was performed on peripheral blood. The receptors originated from a man in his forties or fifties with acute or convalescent COVID-19. The CDR3 runs from the conserved cysteine through the conserved F or W. A D gene is named only where the DNA matches it firmly. Expanded clones are given a class, and other clones once, few, many or no size at all.

DNA: TGCAGTGCTAGGGACTTCGAGACCCAGTACTTC
CDR3: CSARDFETQYF
D: NA
J: TRBJ2-5
size: NA
V: TRBV20-1

DNA: TGTGCCAGCAGTTTATTAGGGGCTAGCACCGGGGAGCTGTTTTTT
CDR3: CASSLLGASTGELFF
D: NA
J: TRBJ2-2
size: NA
V: TRBV27

DNA: TGCGCCAGCAGCCTCGGTTACAGCTACAATGAGCAGTTCTTC
CDR3: CASSLGYSYNEQFF
D: NA
J: TRBJ2-1
size: NA
V: TRBV5-1

DNA: TGTGCCAGCAGTTTAAACGGAAGGGGGCGTTTCGGCTACACCTTC
CDR3: CASSLNGRGRFGYTF
D: TRBD1
J: TRBJ1-2
size: NA
V: TRBV27

DNA: TGTGCCAGCAGTAAACTCGACAGGGACACTGAAGCTTTCTTT
CDR3: CASSKLDRDTEAFF
D: TRBD1
J: TRBJ1-1
size: NA
V: TRBV6-5

DNA: TGTGCCAGCACCACCGGGACTAGAGGCTCCTACGAGCAGTACTTC
CDR3: CASTTGTRGSYEQYF
D: TRBD2
J: TRBJ2-7
size: NA
V: TRBV28

DNA: TGTGCCAGCTCACCGATCGAGAAGAACACTGAAGCTTTCTTT
CDR3: CASSPIEKNTEAFF
D: NA
J: TRBJ1-1
size: NA
V: TRBV18

DNA: TGTGCCAGCAGCTTAGGGGACTACTCCTACGAGCAGTACTTC
CDR3: CASSLGDYSYEQYF
D: TRBD2
J: TRBJ2-7
size: NA
V: TRBV7-2

DNA: TGTGCCAGCAAGGGGGCAGGTCGGGAGACCCAGTACTTC
CDR3: CASKGAGRETQYF
D: TRBD1
J: TRBJ2-5
size: NA
V: TRBV7-9

DNA: TGTGCCAGCAGCCTCTACAGGGACTCCTACAATGAGCAGTTCTTC
CDR3: CASSLYRDSYNEQFF
D: NA
J: TRBJ2-1
size: NA
V: TRBV7-3

DNA: TGTGCCAGCAGCTTAGTGTGGCCTGGAGGGGAGCAGTACTTC
CDR3: CASSLVWPGGEQYF
D: NA
J: TRBJ2-7
size: NA
V: TRBV11-2

DNA: TGTGCCAGCTCTATTCTGAGTCCCTTTCGGGGCGAGCAGTACTTC
CDR3: CASSILSPFRGEQYF
D: NA
J: TRBJ2-7
size: NA
V: TRBV18

DNA: TGTGCCAGCAGCTACCCAGCGGGAGGGGAGAACGAGCAGTACTTC
CDR3: CASSYPAGGENEQYF
D: TRBD2
J: TRBJ2-7
size: once
V: TRBV7-9

DNA: TGTGCCAGCAAAAAGGGGGGGCGTGATTCACCCCTCCACTTT
CDR3: CASKKGGRDSPLHF
D: NA
J: TRBJ1-6
size: once
V: TRBV6-5

DNA: TGTGCCAGCAGCGTAGAGCCGGGGGGGCCTGTTCGTGAGCAGTTCTTC
CDR3: CASSVEPGGPVREQFF
D: TRBD2
J: TRBJ2-1
size: NA
V: TRBV7-9

DNA: TGTGCCAGCAGCTTAAACAGGGGGCTTGTAGACACTGAAGCTTTCTTT
CDR3: CASSLNRGLVDTEAFF
D: TRBD1
J: TRBJ1-1
size: NA
V: TRBV5-4

DNA: TGTGCCAGCAGTTTCGTGGCAGGCGATAATTCACCCCTCCACTTT
CDR3: CASSFVAGDNSPLHF
D: NA
J: TRBJ1-6
size: NA
V: TRBV27

DNA: TGTGCCAGCAGCATGACAGGGGACTATGGCTACACCTTC
CDR3: CASSMTGDYGYTF
D: TRBD1
J: TRBJ1-2
size: NA
V: TRBV7-9

DNA: TGTGCCAGCGGATTATCATTGACAGGGAAGGGCGAGGGGGAGACCCAGTACTTC
CDR3: CASGLSLTGKGEGETQYF
D: TRBD1
J: TRBJ2-5
size: NA
V: TRBV28

DNA: TGCAGCGTTGAACAGTCTCACTCCTACAATGAGCAGTTCTTC
CDR3: CSVEQSHSYNEQFF
D: NA
J: TRBJ2-1
size: NA
V: TRBV29-1

DNA: TGTGCCAGTAGTCAAAATAGCGGATCCCAAGAGACCCAGTACTTC
CDR3: CASSQNSGSQETQYF
D: NA
J: TRBJ2-5
size: NA
V: TRBV19

DNA: TGCGCCAGCAGCCAAGATCGCCGGGATGATAGTAAGGACACTGAAGCTTTCTTT
CDR3: CASSQDRRDDSKDTEAFF
D: NA
J: TRBJ1-1
size: few
V: TRBV4-1

DNA: TGTGCCAGCAGCGTAAGGGGGGGGTATGGCACTGAAGCTTTCTTT
CDR3: CASSVRGGYGTEAFF
D: NA
J: TRBJ1-1
size: NA
V: TRBV11-1

DNA: TGTGCCAGCAGTGAAAGCCGAGCCTCGAACACCGGGGAGCTGTTTTTT
CDR3: CASSESRASNTGELFF
D: NA
J: TRBJ2-2
size: NA
V: TRBV2

DNA: TGTGCCACCTTCGGAGGGGCGAGCTCCTACGAGCAGTACTTC
CDR3: CATFGGASSYEQYF
D: NA
J: TRBJ2-7
size: NA
V: TRBV10-3

DNA: TGTGCCAGCAGTCTGACAGGGGAATTAAATTCACCCCTCCACTTT
CDR3: CASSLTGELNSPLHF
D: TRBD1
J: TRBJ1-6
size: NA
V: TRBV6-5

DNA: TGTGCCAGCAGCCTCGGACAGGGGAGTTCACCCCTCCACTTT
CDR3: CASSLGQGSSPLHF
D: TRBD1
J: TRBJ1-6
size: NA
V: TRBV11-2

DNA: TGTGCCACCAGTGTCGTTGCAGGGGGAAAAGATACGCAGTATTTT
CDR3: CATSVVAGGKDTQYF
D: TRBD1
J: TRBJ2-3
size: NA
V: TRBV24-1

DNA: TGTGCCAGCAGTTTTAATTTTCGAGGACTAGGCACTGAAGCTTTCTTT
CDR3: CASSFNFRGLGTEAFF
D: NA
J: TRBJ1-1
size: NA
V: TRBV27

DNA: TGCGCCAGCAGCTCCGGGGCTAGCGGCTACAATGAGCAGTTCTTC
CDR3: CASSSGASGYNEQFF
D: TRBD2
J: TRBJ2-1
size: NA
V: TRBV5-1

DNA: TGTGCCAGCAGCACGGGACTGACGCCCTACAATGAGCAGTTCTTC
CDR3: CASSTGLTPYNEQFF
D: NA
J: TRBJ2-1
size: NA
V: TRBV5-5

DNA: TGTGCCAGCAGTGATCAGGGGGCCCTCGGCTACACCTTC
CDR3: CASSDQGALGYTF
D: TRBD1
J: TRBJ1-2
size: NA
V: TRBV12-3/TRBV12-4

DNA: TGTGCCAGCACCGTTGCTAAAACCGCGGGGATCGGGAACACTGAAGCTTTCTTT
CDR3: CASTVAKTAGIGNTEAFF
D: NA
J: TRBJ1-1
size: NA
V: TRBV5-4

DNA: TGCGCCAGCAGCTTATGGGTGGGGGCCCAAGAGACCCAGTACTTC
CDR3: CASSLWVGAQETQYF
D: NA
J: TRBJ2-5
size: NA
V: TRBV5-1

DNA: TGTGCCAGCAGCTCAAGGGGGCAAGAGACCCAGTACTTC
CDR3: CASSSRGQETQYF
D: NA
J: TRBJ2-5
size: NA
V: TRBV27

DNA: TGCAGCGTTGTAGTTCTACAAGGCTCTAGCTCCTACAATGAGCAGTTCTTC
CDR3: CSVVVLQGSSSYNEQFF
D: NA
J: TRBJ2-1
size: once
V: TRBV29-1

DNA: TGTGCCAGCAGCTTAGGGGACAGGGCCTACAATGAGCAGTTCTTC
CDR3: CASSLGDRAYNEQFF
D: TRBD1
J: TRBJ2-1
size: NA
V: TRBV7-9

DNA: TGTGCCAGCAGCCCTTCCTGGGCGGGGGCGGCGGGAAACACCATATATTTT
CDR3: CASSPSWAGAAGNTIYF
D: NA
J: TRBJ1-3
size: NA
V: TRBV4-2

DNA: TGTGCCAGTAGTCCGAGACAGGGACATCAGCCCCAGCATTTT
CDR3: CASSPRQGHQPQHF
D: TRBD1
J: TRBJ1-5
size: NA
V: TRBV19

DNA: TGTGCCAGCAGCGGGACTAGCGCATACAATGAGCAGTTCTTC
CDR3: CASSGTSAYNEQFF
D: TRBD2
J: TRBJ2-1
size: once
V: TRBV7-2

DNA: TGTGCCAGTAGTATCAGCGGGAGCACAGATACGCAGTATTTT
CDR3: CASSISGSTDTQYF
D: NA
J: TRBJ2-3
size: NA
V: TRBV19

DNA: TGCAGCGTTGGAAAGCCGGGAGTTGGAACCGCAGATACGCAGTATTTT
CDR3: CSVGKPGVGTADTQYF
D: NA
J: TRBJ2-3
size: NA
V: TRBV29-1